The TCR beta chain described here comes from a study of cytomegalovirus exposure and HLA in healthy donors. CDR1 and CDR2 from the germline V gene are MRHNA and SNTAGT. V lost 8 bases to trimming and J lost 6 bases, with 20 bases between them. The CDR3 is 15 residues long. The PCR contained 60 Vbeta and 13 Jbeta primers. Profiling relied on immunoSEQ multiplex PCR, and the TCRdb table lists in-frame clones only, not all of them. The table has about 57,000 clones, 70% to 90% seen once. The genes are TRBV6-4 and TRBJ2-1; possible D gene TRBD2, 5 bases. Specimen: PBMCs. The TCR originated in a male donor in good health and CMV-seronegative. DNA of the CDR3: TGTGCCAGCTCTCGGACTCCCAGCGAACCCAATGAGCAGTTCTTC. Amino acid sequence: CASSRTPSEPNEQFF.